This T cell receptor beta chain appears in the sequencing data of a study of human T cells and chemical hapten exposure. TCRdb passed the RACE reads through MiXCR, listing each CDR3 protein once. Of 120,000 to 150,000 distinct CDR3 sequences detected, about 11% appear once; the ten largest clones hold under 1.5%. This sample's time point: patch test 2, 6 weeks after DPC sensitization. Described treatment: therapeutic diphenylcyclopropenone sensitization with weekly scalp DPC. Extraction yielded total RNA from whole blood (unfractionated). The source material was whole blood, sampled in connection with sensitization to the hapten diphenylcyclopropenone (DPC). This receptor was taken from a woman in her forties or fifties with alopecia areata. Some clones in this sample may be carry-over from other donors' samples.

The CDR3 DNA is TGTGCCAGCAGTACCGGGGGGAACACCGGGGAGCTGTTTTTT. This sequence encodes CASSTGGNTGELFF. This chain links TRBV12-3 or TRBV12-4 with TRBJ2-2; D may be TRBD2 (6 bases). Trimming took off 5 bases at V and 1 base at J, with 8 bases between the two ends. The CDR3 contains 14 residues.